Each of the 19 T cell receptor beta chains below was sequenced from the same sample in a study of identifying expanded T cells in peripheral blood. TCRdb's table, derived via immunoSEQ multiplex PCR, lists solely in-frame clones and lacks some. The sample has more than 85,000 clones, around 88% seen once. The specimen sequenced was blood. The source is a person aged 18-69 years in good health.

V usage is TRBV7-9 and J usage is TRBJ1-3; TRBD1 agrees at 7 bases. Germline V gene lookup returns CDR1 SEHNR and CDR2 FQNEAQ (reference sequence). This CDR3 is built from 16 residues. The trim removed 5 bases at V and 0 bases at J, leaving 7 bases unmatched. The CDR3: CASSPLDRFSGNTIYF. DNA of the CDR3: TGTGCCAGCAGCCCTCTGGACAGGTTCTCTGGAAACACCATATATTTT. The full variable domain, with the rest looked up from reference TRBV7-9 and TRBJ1-3, is DTGVSQNPRHKITKRGQNVTFRCDPISEHNRLYWYRQTLGQGPEFLTYFQNEAQLEKSRLLSDRFSAERPKGSFSTLEIQRTEQGDSAMYLCASSPLDRFSGNTIYFGEGSWLTVV.

The chain combines TRBV19 with TRBJ2-5; D gene ambiguous. V was shortened by 3 bases and J by 5 bases, with 13 bases between the two germline ends. In germline, CDR1 is LNHDA, CDR2 SQIVND (reference sequence). CDR3 size: 14 residues. CDR3 sequence reads: CASSMMGGTETQYF. The CDR3 DNA reads as TGTGCCAGTAGTATGATGGGTGGAACTGAGACCCAGTACTTC.

The chain uses TRBV5-8 and TRBJ2-7, with D possibly called TRBD1 or TRBD2 (5 bases each). V lost 3 bases to trimming and J lost 8 bases, with 15 bases between them. The CDR3 spans 13 residues. Germline V gives CDR1 SGHTS, CDR2 YDEGEE. CDR3 sequence: CASSWMKGTQQYF. CDR3 DNA: TGTGCCAGCAGCTGGATGAAGGGGACCCAGCAGTACTTC.

The chain recombines TRBV5-1 with TRBJ2-1; the D gene is possibly TRBD2 (5 bases). The V and J ends lost 3 bases and 1 base respectively, with 14 bases between them. Germline CDR1 and CDR2: SGHRS and YFSETQ. The CDR3 runs 16 residues. In DNA form, the CDR3 reads TGCGCCAGCAGCTCTGTAGGGAGAAGGTCCTACAATGAGCAGTTCTTC. This translates into CASSSVGRRSYNEQFF. Drawing the rest from reference TRBV5-1 and TRBJ2-1, the complete variable domain is KAGVTQTPRYLIKTRGQQVTLSCSPISGHRSVSWYQQTPGQGLQFLFEYFSETQRNKGNFPGRFSGRQFSNSRSEMNVSTLELGDSALYLCASSSVGRRSYNEQFFGPGTRLTVL.

This clone was seen just once. V usage is TRBV18 and J usage is TRBJ1-1, with D possibly TRBD1 on 5 matching bases. Germline CDR1 reads KGHSH; CDR2 reads LQKENI. The CDR3 spans 15 residues. Trimming took off 1 base at V and 6 bases at J, with 15 bases between the two ends. CDR3 loop: CASSPRGSRTPEAFF. The CDR3 DNA sequence: TGTGCCAGCTCACCACGGGGCAGCAGGACCCCTGAAGCTTTCTTT.

J is TRBJ2-3 and V is TRBV4-2, with 10 bases matching TRBD2. Per germline, CDR1 LGHNA and CDR2 YNFKEQ. The CDR3 is 19 amino acids. V dropped 0 bases and J dropped 0; count of bases not matched to a gene: 9. Here the CDR3 reads CASSQDLPSGGTSTDTQYF. The CDR3, as DNA: TGTGCCAGCAGCCAAGATCTGCCTAGCGGGGGCACTAGCACAGATACGCAGTATTTT.

V gene TRBV18 combines with J gene TRBJ2-2; 7 nucleotides match TRBD2. Trimming took 0 bases from V and 3 from J; bases not matched to a gene: 4. CDR1 and CDR2 from the germline V gene are KGHSH and LQKENI. The CDR3 sequence is 16 residues long. CDR3 sequence (DNA): TGTGCCAGCTCACCACCGTACCGGGGGGACACCGGGGAGCTGTTTTTT. Amino acid sequence: CASSPPYRGDTGELFF.

The chain links TRBV5-4 to TRBJ2-3; D not resolved. The CDR3 runs 13 residues. The germline gives CDR1 SGHNT, CDR2 YYREEE (reference sequence). The germline V and J ends were trimmed by 3 bases and 8 bases, with 13 bases remaining between them. In DNA form, the CDR3 reads TGTGCCAGCAGCTCCTTCGATGATGGTACGCAGTATTTT. This translates into CASSSFDDGTQYF.

The chain employs TRBV6-4 and TRBJ2-7, with 14 bases matching TRBD2. The CDR3 sequence is 15 residues long. The junction had 4 bases not matched to a gene; V was cut back by 7 bases and J by 2 bases. Germline V gene sequence: CDR1 MRHNA, CDR2 SNTAGT. The CDR3 nucleotides read TGTGCCAGCATCCCGACTAGCGGGGGGGCCTACGAGCAGTACTTC. This translates into CASIPTSGGAYEQYF.

This chain links TRBV30 with TRBJ1-1, with 7 bases fitting TRBD1. The J segment lost 1 base and the V segment lost 0 bases, leaving 5 bases of the junction unmatched. Germline V gives CDR1 GTSNPN, CDR2 SVGIG (reference sequence). CDR3 size: 15 residues. The CDR3 nucleotides read TGTGCCTGGAGTGTAAACGGACAGGAGAACACTGAAGCTTTCTTT. This codes for CAWSVNGQENTEAFF.

This chain connects TRBV6-5 to TRBJ1-3; D call uncertain. The V and J ends lost 0 bases and 2 bases respectively, with 8 bases between them. The CDR3 is made up of 15 amino acids. The germline V gene encodes CDR1 MNHEY and CDR2 SVGAGI. For the CDR3, the DNA is TGTGCCAGCAGTTACTCCGGCGAAGCTGGAAACACCATATATTTT. Protein: CASSYSGEAGNTIYF.

J is TRBJ2-1 and V is TRBV18; possibly TRBD1 for D (6 bases). This CDR3 comprises 11 residues. V shed 4 bases and J shed 15 bases, with 13 bases lying between them. Germline V gene sequence: CDR1 KGHSH, CDR2 LQKENI. This CDR3 reads CASSLRQDPFF. CDR3 sequence (DNA): TGTGCCAGCTCACTGCGACAGGATCCGTTCTTC.

The chain links TRBV18 to TRBJ1-2; D not resolved. CDR1 and CDR2 from the germline V gene are KGHSH and LQKENI. The CDR3 totals 13 residues. V dropped 0 bases and J dropped 3 bases, with 5 bases sitting between them. The CDR3 nucleotides are TGTGCCAGCTCACCACCTGATGACTATGGCTACACCTTC. It translates to CASSPPDDYGYTF.

This clone is a singleton in its sample. V is TRBV11-2 and J is TRBJ1-5; tentatively, D is TRBD1 (5 bases). Germline CDR1 and CDR2: SGHAT and FQNNGV. The CDR3 covers 15 residues. With 0 bases removed from V and 5 bases from J, the gap between germline ends came to 11 bases. The CDR3 nucleotides are TGTGCCAGCAGCTTAGACGGGAGAGGGGATCAGCCCCAGCATTTT. Translation gives CASSLDGRGDQPQHF. Looking up the rest from reference TRBV11-2 and TRBJ1-5 gives the full variable domain: EAGVAQSPRYKIIEKRQSVAFWCNPISGHATLYWYQQILGQGPKLLIQFQNNGVVDDSQLPKDRFSAERLKGVDSTLKIQPAKLEDSAVYLCASSLDGRGDQPQHFGDGTRLSIL.

The genes are TRBV30 and TRBJ2-2; TRBD1 matches at 7 bases. J lost 4 bases, V lost 3 bases, and 2 bases had no gene match. Germline V gives CDR1 GTSNPN, CDR2 SVGIG (reference sequence). CDR3 length equals 13 residues. CDR3 bases: TGTGCCTGGAGACAGGGGTTCACCGGGGAGCTGTTTTTT. Translating it yields CAWRQGFTGELFF.

This chain links TRBV7-2 with TRBJ1-1; D gene ambiguous. The length of the CDR3 is 12 residues. Trimming left V 2 bases short and J 11 bases short, with 12 bases between. The germline gives CDR1 SGHTA, CDR2 FQGNSA. This chain's CDR3 is CASSLPGPGAFF. The CDR3 DNA reads as TGTGCCAGCAGCTTACCTGGCCCCGGTGCTTTCTTT.

The J gene is TRBJ1-1, the V gene TRBV25-1; D is ambiguous. From germline, CDR1 is MGHDK and CDR2 SYGVNS. The length of the CDR3 is 11 residues. The V and J ends lost 7 bases and 3 bases respectively, with 6 bases between them. CDR3 sequence reads: CASMFYTEAFF. DNA for the CDR3: TGTGCCAGCATGTTTTACACTGAAGCTTTCTTT.

The CDR3 region has the DNA TGTGCCAGCAGCCAATCTTACAGCACCTACGAGCAGTACTTC. This sequence encodes CASSQSYSTYEQYF. V and J are TRBV4-2 and TRBJ2-7; D gene uncertain. The CDR3 length is 14 residues. Germline CDR1 and CDR2: LGHNA and YNFKEQ. Trimming stripped 2 bases from V and 2 bases from J, with 10 bases between.

The V call is TRBV5-1, the J call TRBJ2-3, with no clear D. CDR1 is SGHRS, CDR2 YFSETQ, per germline. The CDR3 spans 14 residues. Trimming stripped 2 bases from V and 3 bases from J, with 10 bases between. CDR3 nucleotide sequence: TGCGCCAGCAGCTTTTTTCAGGAAACAGATACGCAGTATTTT. Encoded protein: CASSFFQETDTQYF. Using reference TRBV5-1 and TRBJ2-3 for the parts outside the CDR3, the full variable domain is KAGVTQTPRYLIKTRGQQVTLSCSPISGHRSVSWYQQTPGQGLQFLFEYFSETQRNKGNFPGRFSGRQFSNSRSEMNVSTLELGDSALYLCASSFFQETDTQYFGPGTRLTVL.